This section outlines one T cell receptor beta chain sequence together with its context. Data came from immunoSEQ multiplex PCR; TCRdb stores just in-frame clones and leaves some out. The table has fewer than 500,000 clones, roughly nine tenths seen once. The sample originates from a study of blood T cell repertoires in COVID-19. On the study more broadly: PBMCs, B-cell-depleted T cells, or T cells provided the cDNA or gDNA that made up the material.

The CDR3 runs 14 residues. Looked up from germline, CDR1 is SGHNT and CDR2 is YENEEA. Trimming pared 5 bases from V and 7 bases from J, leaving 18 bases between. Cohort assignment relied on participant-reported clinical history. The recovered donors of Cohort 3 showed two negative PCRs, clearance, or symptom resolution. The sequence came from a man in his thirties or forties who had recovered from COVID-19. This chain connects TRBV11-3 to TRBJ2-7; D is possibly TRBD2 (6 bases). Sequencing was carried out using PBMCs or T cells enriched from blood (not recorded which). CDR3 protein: CASSPSGGAQEQYF. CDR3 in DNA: TGTGCCAGCAGCCCCAGCGGCGGGGCTCAAGAGCAGTACTTC.